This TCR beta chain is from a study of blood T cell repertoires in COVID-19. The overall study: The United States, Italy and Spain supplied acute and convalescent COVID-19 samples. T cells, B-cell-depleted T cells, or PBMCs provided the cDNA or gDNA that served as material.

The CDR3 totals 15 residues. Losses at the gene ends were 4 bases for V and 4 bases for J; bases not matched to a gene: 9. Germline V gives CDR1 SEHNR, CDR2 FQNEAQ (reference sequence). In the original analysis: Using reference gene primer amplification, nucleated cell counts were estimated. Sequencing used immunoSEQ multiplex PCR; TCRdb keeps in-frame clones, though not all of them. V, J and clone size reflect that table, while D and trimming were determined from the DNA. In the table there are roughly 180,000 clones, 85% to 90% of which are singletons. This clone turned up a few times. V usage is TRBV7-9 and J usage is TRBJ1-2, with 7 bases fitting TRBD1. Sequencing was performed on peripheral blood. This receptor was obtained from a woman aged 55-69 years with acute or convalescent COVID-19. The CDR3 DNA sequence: TGTGCCAGCAGCTCTATGACAGGGAGTATCTATGGCTACACCTTC. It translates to CASSSMTGSIYGYTF.